One sample yielded the 28 T cell receptor beta chains listed below, sequenced in a study of technical replicates of blood from four donors. TCRdb keeps only in-frame clones here, not all; method: immunoSEQ multiplex PCR. The table records some 60,000 clones, 91% of them present only once. Sequences were obtained from PBMCs. These receptors were obtained from a human donor in good health. Some clones in this sample may be carry-over from other donors' samples.

This rearrangement joins TRBV18 to TRBJ1-2, with 11 bases aligning to TRBD1. V was pared by 5 bases and J by 1 base, with 12 bases of the junction left unmatched. This CDR3 has 18 residues. Germline CDR1 is KGHSH and CDR2 is LQKENI. The CDR3 spells CASSSRTGGPGVNYGYTF. The DNA for the CDR3 is TGTGCCAGCTCATCTAGGACAGGGGGCCCAGGGGTTAACTATGGCTACACCTTC.

This clone has just one count. V usage is TRBV6-5 and J usage is TRBJ1-4; D call uncertain. Germline V gives CDR1 MNHEY, CDR2 SVGAGI. Trimming pared 0 bases from V and 1 base from J, leaving 9 bases between. The CDR3 runs to 16 residues. CDR3 sequence reads: CASSYSGPVTNEKLFF. The CDR3 DNA is TGTGCCAGCAGTTACTCCGGTCCCGTAACTAATGAAAAACTGTTTTTT.

This clone was counted only a few times. The chain is built from TRBV4-3 and TRBJ2-7; the D gene is possibly TRBD2 (5 bases). Germline CDR1 reads LGHNA; CDR2 reads YSLEER. Trimming took 0 bases from V and 4 from J, leaving 19 bases between them. The CDR3 length is 17 residues. The CDR3 region is CASSQEVVASQAYEQYF. CDR3 sequence (DNA): TGCGCCAGCAGCCAAGAGGTAGTAGCGTCCCAGGCTTACGAGCAGTACTTC.

This clone was recorded once. The chain carries TRBV5-1 and TRBJ1-2, with 10 bases matching TRBD1. The J segment lost 8 bases and the V segment lost 4 bases, leaving 11 bases of the junction unmatched. CDR3 length: 15 amino acids. Germline loops: CDR1 SGHRS, CDR2 YFSETQ. The CDR3 bases are TGCGCCAGCAGCGAGGGACAGGGGATTTGGGAAGGCTACACCTTC. Translating gives CASSEGQGIWEGYTF.

CDR3: CATSPQGAEQFF. CDR3 nucleotides: TGTGCCACCAGCCCTCAGGGGGCTGAGCAGTTCTTC. This sequence joins TRBV15 and TRBJ2-1; 8 bases line up with TRBD1. V dropped 5 bases and J dropped 9; count of bases not matched to a gene: 3. CDR1 and CDR2 (germline): LNHNV, YYDKDF (reference sequence). The CDR3 has 12 residues.

This clone is a singleton in its sample. CDR3 nucleotide sequence: TGTGCCAGCAGGATACAGGGGACCGGGGAGCTGTTTTTT. It codes for CASRIQGTGELFF. This rearrangement joins TRBV2 to TRBJ2-2, with TRBD1 matching 7 bases. The CDR3 has 13 residues. Germline assignment: CDR1 SNHLY and CDR2 FYNNEI. J lost 5 bases, V lost 6 bases, and 3 bases had no gene match.

The V call is TRBV2, the J call TRBJ1-1; 8 positions match TRBD1. CDR3 length equals 15 residues. Germline CDR1 is SNHLY and CDR2 is FYNNEI. Trimming took 6 bases from V and 4 from J; bases not matched to a gene: 10. CDR3 bases: TGTGCCAGCAGGGATGGACAGGGACGACTCACTGAAGCTTTCTTT. This codes for CASRDGQGRLTEAFF.

This clone was seen just once. V gene TRBV5-1 combines with J gene TRBJ2-5; 11 nucleotides line up with TRBD2. Germline CDR1 SGHRS, CDR2 YFSETQ. The CDR3 runs 15 residues. V shed 4 bases and J 1 base; nucleotides not matched to a gene: 3. CDR3 residues: CASSPGTSGQETQYF. The CDR3 DNA reads TGCGCCAGCAGCCCCGGGACTAGCGGCCAAGAGACCCAGTACTTC. The full variable domain, with the rest looked up from reference TRBV5-1 and TRBJ2-5, is KAGVTQTPRYLIKTRGQQVTLSCSPISGHRSVSWYQQTPGQGLQFLFEYFSETQRNKGNFPGRFSGRQFSNSRSEMNVSTLELGDSALYLCASSPGTSGQETQYFGPGTRLLVL.

The chain employs TRBV2 and TRBJ1-6; possibly TRBD1 for D (6 bases). Germline V gives CDR1 SNHLY, CDR2 FYNNEI. Trimming removed 2 bases at V and 7 bases at J, with 9 bases between. This CDR3 comprises 14 residues. DNA of the CDR3: TGTGCCAGCAGTGAACAGGGGTACAATTCACCCCTCCACTTT. Amino acid sequence: CASSEQGYNSPLHF.

The chain links TRBV19 to TRBJ2-7; 8 bases map to TRBD2. Germline CDR1 is LNHDA and CDR2 is SQIVND (reference sequence). V was clipped by 4 bases and J by 2 bases; unmatched bases: 10. The CDR3 covers 16 residues. The CDR3 sequence: CASSSFKRENPYEQYF. The CDR3 DNA sequence: TGTGCCAGTAGTAGTTTCAAGCGGGAGAATCCCTACGAGCAGTACTTC.

The chain uses TRBV30 and TRBJ2-7, with 8 bases that match TRBD1. The CDR3 is made up of 13 amino acids. Per germline, CDR1 GTSNPN and CDR2 SVGIG (reference sequence). The ends lost 5 bases at V and 5 bases at J; junction bases unmatched: 8. CDR3 coding DNA: TGTGCCTGGGGTACTGGACAGGGTCACGAGCAGTACTTC. This codes for CAWGTGQGHEQYF.

The rearrangement links TRBV7-3 to TRBJ2-1, with 8 bases that match TRBD2. V trimming: 3 bases; J trimming: 2 bases; junction bases outside the gene matches: 3. Germline V gives CDR1 SGHTA, CDR2 FQGTGA. The CDR3 has 15 residues. In DNA form, the CDR3 reads TGTGCCAGCAGCTTGAGGACTAGCCCCTACAATGAGCAGTTCTTC. This codes for CASSLRTSPYNEQFF.

The chain is built from TRBV5-4 and TRBJ2-3; D not resolved. The CDR3 consists of 12 residues. Germline CDR1 reads SGHNT; CDR2 reads YYREEE (reference sequence). V dropped 1 base and J dropped 6 bases, with 6 bases sitting between them. The CDR3 DNA sequence: TGTGCCAGCAGCTTGTTACTTGATACGCAGTATTTT. Protein sequence: CASSLLLDTQYF.

The genes are TRBV11-3 and TRBJ2-5; 14 bases fit TRBD2. J gave up 6 bases and V 1 base, and 1 base lay outside the gene matches. This CDR3 spans 15 amino acids. Looked up from germline, CDR1 is SGHNT and CDR2 is YENEEA. The CDR3 bases are TGTGCCAGCAGCTTAGGGACTAGCGGGAGGCAGACCCAGTACTTC. It yields the protein CASSLGTSGRQTQYF.

This clone was seen more than once but under ten times. The J gene is TRBJ2-7, the V gene TRBV2; 8 nucleotides line up with TRBD1. V trimming: 4 bases; J trimming: 2 bases; junction bases outside the gene matches: 4. This CDR3 has 14 residues. From germline, CDR1 is SNHLY and CDR2 FYNNEI. The CDR3 DNA is TGTGCCAGCAGTGCTTGGACAGGGACCTACGAGCAGTACTTC. Protein sequence: CASSAWTGTYEQYF.

The J gene is TRBJ2-1, the V gene TRBV6-5, with 7 bases aligning to TRBD1. The J segment lost 15 bases and the V segment lost 5 bases, leaving 10 bases of the junction unmatched. The CDR3 loop spans 12 amino acids. The germline CDR1 and CDR2 sequences are MNHEY and SVGAGI. CDR3 residues: CASSPPRGSLFF. The CDR3 bases are TGTGCCAGCAGTCCCCCCAGGGGGTCGTTGTTCTTC.

The genes are TRBV12-5 and TRBJ2-2, with TRBD1 as a possible D gene (6 bases). Germline CDR1 LGHNT, CDR2 FRNRAP. V lost 0 bases and J lost 4, with 9 bases in between. The length of the CDR3 is 15 residues. In DNA, the CDR3 is TGTGCTAGTGGTTTGGTGCTAGGGGGCACCGGGGAGCTGTTTTTT. It codes for CASGLVLGGTGELFF.

The chain couples TRBV2 to TRBJ1-5; TRBD1 matches at 7 bases. CDR1 and CDR2 (germline): SNHLY, FYNNEI. The CDR3 is made up of 14 amino acids. V shed 7 bases and J 2 bases; nucleotides not matched to a gene: 5. CDR3 bases: TGTGCCAGCACACTACAGGGGCGCAATCAGCCCCAGCATTTT. This encodes CASTLQGRNQPQHF.

This rearrangement joins TRBV5-1 to TRBJ2-7, with TRBD2 as a possible D gene (7 bases). V lost 4 bases, J lost 0 bases, and 14 bases lay in between. Germline loops: CDR1 SGHRS, CDR2 YFSETQ. This CDR3 contains 15 residues. In DNA form, the CDR3 reads TGCGCCAGCAGCCCTTGGGCGGGGGCCTCCTACGAGCAGTACTTC. Translating it yields CASSPWAGASYEQYF.

This chain joins TRBV14 and TRBJ1-1, with TRBD1 identical over 9 bases. V shed 2 bases and J 0 bases; nucleotides not matched to a gene: 7. This CDR3 is built from 17 residues. Germline lookup yields CDR1 SGHDN and CDR2 FVKESK. The chain's CDR3 is CASSQLQGAGVNTEAFF. The DNA of the CDR3 is TGTGCCAGCAGCCAATTACAGGGGGCTGGGGTGAACACTGAAGCTTTCTTT.

The chain employs TRBV2 and TRBJ2-2; the D gene is possibly TRBD1 (5 bases). CDR1 and CDR2 (germline): SNHLY, FYNNEI. V lost 5 bases and J lost 6, with 13 bases in between. The CDR3 has 14 residues. The CDR3: CASSSKGAPGELFF. The DNA for the CDR3 is TGTGCCAGCAGTAGTAAAGGGGCACCCGGGGAGCTGTTTTTT.

V is TRBV7-2 and J is TRBJ1-3; D unresolved. Germline V gene data show CDR1 as SGHTA and CDR2 as FQGNSA. Trimming stripped 5 bases from V and 3 bases from J, with 17 bases between. This CDR3 is 16 amino acids long. In nucleotides, the CDR3 is TGTGCCAGCAGCCCCCCAGGCCCTGGAGGTGGAAACACCATATATTTT. It encodes CASSPPGPGGGNTIYF.

This chain uses TRBV6-1 with TRBJ1-2; 9 bases agree with TRBD1. V lost 10 bases, J lost 5 bases, and 2 bases stayed unmatched. Germline loops: CDR1 MNHNS, CDR2 SASEGT. The CDR3 has 11 residues. CDR3 sequence (DNA): TGTGCCACCGGACAGGGGTATGGCTACACCTTC. Protein product: CATGQGYGYTF.

This clone rates as medium-sized. This chain uses TRBV4-2 with TRBJ1-1; 8 bases align to TRBD1. Germline CDR1 is LGHNA and CDR2 is YNFKEQ. J gave up 4 bases and V 0 bases, and 7 bases lay outside the gene matches. The length of the CDR3 is 16 residues. CDR3 nucleotide sequence: TGTGCCAGCAGCCAAGATGCCGGGACAGGCTCCACTGAAGCTTTCTTT. It translates to CASSQDAGTGSTEAFF.

J is TRBJ2-7 and V is TRBV19, with D possibly being TRBD2 (6 bases). The germline CDR1 and CDR2 sequences are LNHDA and SQIVND (reference sequence). V was pared by 3 bases and J by 5 bases, with 14 bases between. The CDR3 covers 14 residues. DNA of the CDR3: TGTGCCAGTAGTATCGGGACTGGGTACGACGAGCAGTACTTC. Residues: CASSIGTGYDEQYF.

The rearrangement links TRBV11-2 to TRBJ2-5; 11 bases agree with TRBD2. V was pared by 5 bases and J by 3 bases, with 8 bases of the junction left unmatched. The CDR3 is 16 amino acids. The germline CDR1 and CDR2 sequences are SGHAT and FQNNGV. The CDR3 spells CASSAQPLAGEETQYF. The CDR3 nucleotides are TGTGCCAGCAGCGCCCAACCACTAGCGGGAGAAGAGACCCAGTACTTC.

The V call is TRBV4-2, the J call TRBJ1-2; maybe TRBD1 (6 bases). Germline assignment: CDR1 LGHNA and CDR2 YNFKEQ. The CDR3 consists of 15 residues. Trimming cost V 1 base and J 2 bases, with 11 bases left between them. The CDR3 sequence is CASSQAGGSNYGYTF. The CDR3 bases are TGTGCCAGCAGCCAAGCGGGGGGCTCGAACTATGGCTACACCTTC.

The V call is TRBV4-3, the J call TRBJ1-2, with a weak D call TRBD1 (6 bases). The V end lost 1 base, the J end lost 4 bases, and 16 bases lay between the germline ends. This CDR3 spans 16 amino acids. Germline V CDR1 and CDR2: LGHNA, YSLEER. CDR3 coding DNA: TGCGCCAGCAGCCAAGTAGGCACAGGGCTCTTCTATGGCTACACCTTC. Translated, it gives CASSQVGTGLFYGYTF.